This T cell receptor beta chain is from a study of control samples from healthy donors and cancer patients. The assay was immunoSEQ multiplex PCR, and TCRdb's table has in-frame clones only and misses some. Here the sample spans about 95,000 clones, less than 90% being singletons. This CDR3 has 16 amino acids. Germline lookup yields CDR1 SGHDT and CDR2 YYEEEE. The ends lost 0 bases at V and 5 bases at J; junction bases unmatched: 5. Sequenced sample: blood. This receptor was taken from a woman in her 70s in good health. The rearrangement uses TRBV5-6 and TRBJ1-5, with 10 positions matching TRBD1. The CDR3 loop is CASSLARGQGHQPQHF. As DNA, the CDR3 is TGTGCCAGCAGCTTGGCCCGGGGACAGGGGCATCAGCCCCAGCATTTT. Using reference TRBV5-6 and TRBJ1-5 for the parts outside the CDR3, the full variable domain is DAGVTQSPTHLIKTRGQQVTLRCSPKSGHDTVSWYQQALGQGPQFIFQYYEEEERQRGNFPDRFSGHQFPNYSSELNVNALLLGDSALYLCASSLARGQGHQPQHFGDGTRLSIL.